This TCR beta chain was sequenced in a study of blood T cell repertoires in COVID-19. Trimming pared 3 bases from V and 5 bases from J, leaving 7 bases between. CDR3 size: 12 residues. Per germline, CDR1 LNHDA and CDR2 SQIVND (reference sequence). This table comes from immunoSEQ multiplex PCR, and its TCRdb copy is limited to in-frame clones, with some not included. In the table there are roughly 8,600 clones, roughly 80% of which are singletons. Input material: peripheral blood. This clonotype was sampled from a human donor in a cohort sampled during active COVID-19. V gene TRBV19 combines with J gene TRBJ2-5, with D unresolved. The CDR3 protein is CASSISRETQYF. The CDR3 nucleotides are TGTGCCAGTAGTATCTCGCGGGAGACCCAGTACTTC. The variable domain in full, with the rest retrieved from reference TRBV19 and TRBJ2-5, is DGGITQSPKYLFRKEGQNVTLSCEQNLNHDAMYWYRQDPGQGLRLIYYSQIVNDFQKGDIAEGYSVSREKKESFPLTVTSAQKNPTAFYLCASSISRETQYFGPGTRLLVL.